Following are 23 T cell receptor beta chains from one sample sequenced in a study of T cell responses to AZD1222 COVID-19 vaccine. Assay: immunoSEQ multiplex PCR; the TCRdb copy retains only in-frame clones and omits some. The sample carries about 78,000 clones, about 90% recorded once. The specimen was peripheral blood, collected 28 days after the second AZD1222 dose. These receptors were taken from an adult who received the AZD1222 COVID-19 vaccine.

CDR3 sequence reads: CASRAQGNQPQHF. The CDR3 DNA reads as TGTGCCAGCAGGGCCCAGGGGAATCAGCCCCAGCATTTT. The rearrangement joins TRBV28 to TRBJ1-5, with D possibly being TRBD1 (6 bases). The germline CDR1 and CDR2 sequences are MDHEN and SYDVKM. Deletions cut 6 bases from V and 4 bases from J, with 10 bases between. This CDR3 comprises 13 residues.

The J gene is TRBJ2-7, the V gene TRBV11-1; D is perhaps TRBD1 (6 bases). V gave up 3 bases and J gave up 2 bases, with 11 bases separating them. Looked up from germline, CDR1 is SGHAT and CDR2 is FQDESV (reference sequence). The CDR3 runs to 14 residues. CDR3 bases: TGTGCCAGCAGCTTGGGCAGGGGCGCCTACGAGCAGTACTTC. This codes for CASSLGRGAYEQYF.

This rearrangement joins TRBV19 to TRBJ2-5; no clear D. The CDR3 loop spans 12 amino acids. The V gene lost 4 bases and the J gene lost 5 bases, with 8 bases spanning the gap. Germline CDR1 and CDR2: LNHDA and SQIVND (reference sequence). CDR3 nucleotide sequence: TGTGCCAGTAGTACCTCCCGGGAGACCCAGTACTTC. This translates into CASSTSRETQYF.

The gene calls are TRBV4-1 and TRBJ1-3; D call uncertain. V lost 4 bases to trimming and J lost 4 bases, with 14 bases between them. This CDR3 has 15 residues. The V gene's germline CDR1 is MGHRA and CDR2 YSYEKL. As DNA, the CDR3 is TGCGCCAGCAGCCCCTCGTCCTTTTCCGGAAACACCATATATTTT. Its protein is CASSPSSFSGNTIYF.

This clone was seen just once. The CDR3 nucleotides are TGTGCCAGCACTTCAGGGGAACTGTACCAAGAGACCCAGTACTTC. It translates to CASTSGELYQETQYF. V and J are TRBV7-9 and TRBJ2-5; a possible D gene is TRBD1 (6 bases). The germline V gene encodes CDR1 SEHNR and CDR2 FQNEAQ (reference sequence). The CDR3 runs to 15 residues. V lost 7 bases and J lost 0, with 15 bases in between.

The chain couples TRBV15 to TRBJ2-5, with D unresolved. CDR1 and CDR2 (germline): LNHNV, YYDKDF (reference sequence). The CDR3 has 18 residues. The V end lost 0 bases, the J end lost 2 bases, and 19 bases lay between the germline ends. The CDR3 nucleotides read TGTGCCACCAGCAGAGATCCCCGCCCCCAGGTGGGACAAGAGACCCAGTACTTC. Its protein is CATSRDPRPQVGQETQYF.

The rearrangement uses TRBV7-3 and TRBJ2-5, with D hard to call. This CDR3 spans 13 amino acids. CDR1 is SGHTA, CDR2 FQGTGA, per germline. V was trimmed by 5 bases and J by 5 bases, leaving 12 bases between them. The CDR3 DNA follows: TGTGCCAGCAGCCCCGGCCAGAGGGAGACCCAGTACTTC. Protein: CASSPGQRETQYF.

The chain combines TRBV28 with TRBJ2-7; TRBD2 aligns across 7 bases. Trimming took 7 bases from V and 5 from J; bases not matched to a gene: 8. The V gene's germline CDR1 is MDHEN and CDR2 SYDVKM. The CDR3 runs 13 residues. In DNA, the CDR3 is TGTGCCAGCAACGCCCCACGGGGGGACGAGCAGTACTTC. Translated: CASNAPRGDEQYF. Full variable domain (rest looked up from reference TRBV28 and TRBJ2-7): DVKVTQSSRYLVKRTGEKVFLECVQDMDHENMFWYRQDPGLGLRLIYFSYDVKMKEKGDIPEGYSVSREKKERFSLILESASTNQTSMYLCASNAPRGDEQYFGPGTRLTVT.

This sequence joins TRBV5-4 and TRBJ2-1, with TRBD2 matching over 10 bases. CDR1 is SGHNT and CDR2 is YYREEE in the germline V gene (reference sequence). The CDR3 is 16 residues long. V dropped 0 bases and J dropped 13; count of bases not matched to a gene: 13. The CDR3 is CASSLAVAGGPPGQFF. CDR3 nucleotide sequence: TGTGCCAGCAGCTTGGCAGTAGCGGGGGGACCACCCGGACAGTTCTTC.

The V call is TRBV28, the J call TRBJ1-6; the match to TRBD1 covers 7 bases. CDR3 size: 16 residues. Germline trimming cut 6 bases from V and 4 bases from J; bases unmatched to any gene: 9. Germline lookup yields CDR1 MDHEN and CDR2 SYDVKM. CDR3 protein: CASSTGDRQYNSPLHF. Here the CDR3 DNA reads TGTGCCAGCAGCACAGGGGACAGACAATATAATTCACCCCTCCACTTT.

J is TRBJ1-2 and V is TRBV7-9; TRBD1 might be the D (5 bases). V was pared by 3 bases and J by 0 bases, with 11 bases between. Per the germline V gene, CDR1 is SEHNR and CDR2 is FQNEAQ (reference sequence). The CDR3 consists of 15 residues. The CDR3 region has the DNA TGTGCCAGCAGCTTCCTAAGACAGACTAACTATGGCTACACCTTC. Its translation: CASSFLRQTNYGYTF.

This clone appeared a single time. The chain combines TRBV30 with TRBJ1-4; tentatively, D is TRBD1 (5 bases). Germline V gene sequence: CDR1 GTSNPN, CDR2 SVGIG (reference sequence). V was shortened by 3 bases and J by 5 bases, with 10 bases between the two germline ends. This CDR3 has 13 residues. CDR3 sequence (DNA): TGTGCCTGGAGCCGTGACAGAAATGAAAAACTGTTTTTT. This gives the protein CAWSRDRNEKLFF.

The V and J genes are TRBV29-1 and TRBJ1-2, with 7 bases lining up with TRBD1. V trimming: 2 bases; J trimming: 10 bases; junction bases outside the gene matches: 13. The CDR3 is 14 residues long. The germline V gene encodes CDR1 SQVTM and CDR2 ANQGSEA. The CDR3 sequence is CSVESGQDFIAYTF. The CDR3, as DNA: TGCAGCGTTGAAAGCGGACAGGATTTTATAGCCTACACCTTC.

This chain uses TRBV19 with TRBJ2-5; 9 bases align to TRBD2. Trimming at V came to 3 bases and at J to 5 bases, leaving 4 bases not matched to a gene. CDR3 size: 14 residues. The germline V gene encodes CDR1 LNHDA and CDR2 SQIVND (reference sequence). The CDR3 DNA reads as TGTGCCAGTAGTATGGGCGGGGGGGCTGAGACCCAGTACTTC. Amino acid sequence: CASSMGGGAETQYF.

This clone appeared a single time. This rearrangement joins TRBV30 to TRBJ1-1; possible D gene TRBD1, 5 bases. This CDR3 contains 16 residues. V lost 4 bases and J lost 0, with 18 bases in between. Germline loops: CDR1 GTSNPN, CDR2 SVGIG (reference sequence). CDR3 sequence: CAWNKGTLGLNTEAFF. The CDR3 DNA is TGTGCCTGGAACAAGGGGACCTTAGGATTGAACACTGAAGCTTTCTTT.

V gene TRBV7-6 combines with J gene TRBJ2-6; 7 bases agree with TRBD1. The CDR3 is 18 residues long. CDR1 is SGHVS, CDR2 FNYEAQ, per germline. Trimming removed 4 bases from V and 2 bases from J; junction bases left unmatched: 11. DNA of the CDR3: TGTGCCAGCAGCTCAACGCCGGGACAGATAACTGGGGCCAACGTCCTGACTTTC. Protein: CASSSTPGQITGANVLTF.

V and J are TRBV3-1 (or the pseudogene TRBV3-2) and TRBJ2-5; D remains ambiguous. The CDR3 is made up of 13 amino acids. The germline V and J ends were trimmed by 10 bases and 5 bases, with 17 bases remaining between them. CDR1 is LGHDT, CDR2 YNNKEL, per germline (reference sequence). In nucleotides, the CDR3 is TGTGCCACCGGCTGGGCCCAAGGGGAGACCCAGTACTTC. This gives the protein CATGWAQGETQYF.

The chain joins TRBV19 to TRBJ1-4, with no clear D. V was shortened by 5 bases and J by 8 bases, with 18 bases between the two germline ends. The CDR3 contains 15 residues. CDR1 and CDR2 from the germline V gene are LNHDA and SQIVND (reference sequence). The CDR3 loop is CASSPSPGPTEKLFF. The CDR3 bases are TGTGCCAGTAGTCCCTCCCCAGGACCTACGGAAAAACTGTTTTTT.

The V call is TRBV5-1, the J call TRBJ1-2; D is possibly TRBD1 (5 bases). Trimming cost V 3 bases and J 4 bases, with 10 bases left between them. This CDR3 is built from 13 residues. CDR1 and CDR2 (germline): SGHRS, YFSETQ. The CDR3 sequence is CASSSEGSYGYTF. The DNA of the CDR3 is TGCGCCAGCAGCTCGGAGGGGAGCTATGGCTACACCTTC.

The chain recombines TRBV6-5 with TRBJ1-2, with D perhaps TRBD1 (5 bases). Germline lookup yields CDR1 MNHEY and CDR2 SVGAGI. V lost 7 bases to trimming and J lost 3 bases, with 12 bases between them. This CDR3 region has 13 residues. DNA for the CDR3: TGTGCCAGCAACCGGGGCCAAGACTATGGCTACACCTTC. Protein sequence: CASNRGQDYGYTF.

The chain carries TRBV6-1 and TRBJ1-2, with 8 bases lining up with TRBD1. The CDR3 is 17 residues long. Germline CDR1 is MNHNS and CDR2 is SASEGT. After removal of 3 bases from V and 3 bases from J, the junction contained 12 bases not matched to a gene. The CDR3 spells CASSDKFGTGRHYGYTF. Written as DNA, the CDR3 is TGTGCCAGCAGTGATAAATTCGGGACAGGCCGACACTATGGCTACACCTTC.

The chain joins TRBV5-6 to TRBJ1-2; D not certain. V lost 0 bases and J 1 base, leaving 10 bases between the germline ends. Germline CDR1 reads SGHDT; CDR2 reads YYEEEE. The CDR3 has 15 amino acids. The CDR3 here is CASSLAPESNYGYTF. The CDR3 nucleotides read TGTGCCAGCAGCTTGGCCCCAGAAAGTAACTATGGCTACACCTTC. Using reference TRBV5-6 and TRBJ1-2 for the parts outside the CDR3, the full variable domain is DAGVTQSPTHLIKTRGQQVTLRCSPKSGHDTVSWYQQALGQGPQFIFQYYEEEERQRGNFPDRFSGHQFPNYSSELNVNALLLGDSALYLCASSLAPESNYGYTFGSGTRLTVV.

The chain has TRBV7-9 and TRBJ2-5; 8 bases are shared with TRBD1. The ends lost 1 base at V and 5 bases at J; junction bases unmatched: 3. Germline-derived CDR1 and CDR2 are SEHNR and FQNEAQ (reference sequence). The CDR3 loop spans 14 amino acids. The CDR3 sequence: CASSLVAGGETQYF. CDR3 sequence (DNA): TGTGCCAGCAGCTTAGTTGCAGGGGGCGAGACCCAGTACTTC.